This entry lists 21 T cell receptor beta chains sequenced from one sample in a study of control samples from healthy donors and cancer patients. Sequencing was performed with immunoSEQ multiplex PCR; in TCRdb, only in-frame clones are kept and a portion is missing. The sample records about 55,000 clones, 85% to 95% being singletons. Input material: blood. The source of these receptors is a man aged 25-45 years in good health.

The V and J genes are TRBV5-1 and TRBJ2-6; D is unclear. The V gene lost 0 bases and the J gene lost 2 bases, with 9 bases spanning the gap. Germline CDR1 is SGHRS and CDR2 is YFSETQ. This CDR3 comprises 16 residues. CDR3 sequence: CASSLATPTGANVLTF. In DNA form, the CDR3 reads TGCGCCAGCAGCTTGGCAACACCTACTGGGGCCAACGTCCTGACTTTC. The full variable domain, its missing parts supplied by reference TRBV5-1 and TRBJ2-6, is KAGVTQTPRYLIKTRGQQVTLSCSPISGHRSVSWYQQTPGQGLQFLFEYFSETQRNKGNFPGRFSGRQFSNSRSEMNVSTLELGDSALYLCASSLATPTGANVLTFGAGSRLTVL.

The chain uses TRBV7-6 and TRBJ2-2, with 8 positions matching TRBD1. J lost 6 bases, V lost 0 bases, and 6 bases had no gene match. CDR1 is SGHVS and CDR2 is FNYEAQ in the germline V gene. This CDR3 has 16 residues. The CDR3 DNA sequence: TGTGCCAGCAGCTTAGCGGACAGGGTCAATCCCGGGGAGCTGTTTTTT. Encoded protein: CASSLADRVNPGELFF.

The chain combines TRBV28 with TRBJ2-5, with 9 bases matching TRBD2. Germline loops: CDR1 MDHEN, CDR2 SYDVKM. This CDR3 spans 18 amino acids. J lost 3 bases, V lost 3 bases, and 14 bases had no gene match. The CDR3 sequence is CASSFYPRLIAGEETQYF. In DNA form, the CDR3 reads TGTGCCAGCAGTTTCTACCCGCGGTTGATAGCGGGGGAAGAGACCCAGTACTTC.

The rearrangement joins TRBV10-3 to TRBJ2-1, with D perhaps being TRBD1 or TRBD2 (5 bases each). Germline lookup yields CDR1 ENHRY and CDR2 SYGVKD. The CDR3 sequence is 11 residues long. V lost 4 bases to trimming and J lost 9 bases, with 7 bases between them. The chain's CDR3 is CAISVGVEQFF. CDR3 bases: TGTGCCATCAGTGTGGGGGTTGAGCAGTTCTTC.

The chain couples TRBV7-2 to TRBJ1-3; unclear D gene. The length of the CDR3 is 18 residues. The V end lost 2 bases, the J end lost 7 bases, and 24 bases lay between the germline ends. Germline loops: CDR1 SGHTA, CDR2 FQGNSA. The CDR3 DNA reads as TGTGCCAGCAGCTTAAAAGGGCCTCGGTTGGACCCCCGGAACACCATATATTTT. Its protein is CASSLKGPRLDPRNTIYF.

This sequence joins TRBV27 and TRBJ1-5; TRBD1 agrees at 7 bases. Germline-derived CDR1 and CDR2 are MNHEY and SMNVEV (reference sequence). The CDR3 is 14 residues long. Losses at the gene ends were 6 bases for V and 2 bases for J; bases not matched to a gene: 4. CDR3 protein: CASSTGQGNQPQHF. The CDR3 region has the DNA TGTGCCAGCAGCACTGGACAGGGCAATCAGCCCCAGCATTTT.

This clone has a single count. CDR3 residues: CASSGGGYGYTF. DNA of the CDR3: TGTGCCAGCAGTGGGGGGGGCTATGGCTACACCTTC. The J gene is TRBJ1-2, the V gene TRBV25-1, with a tentative D call TRBD1 (5 bases). Trimming pared 4 bases from V and 4 bases from J, leaving 7 bases between. CDR3 length: 12 residues. CDR1 is MGHDK and CDR2 is SYGVNS in the germline V gene.

The V gene is TRBV6-2 or TRBV6-3, the J gene TRBJ2-7; D is uncertain. Germline V gives CDR1 MNHEY, CDR2 SVGEGT. Trimming shortened V by 5 bases and J by 4 bases, and 6 bases separated the two germline ends. This CDR3 has 11 amino acids. CDR3 bases: TGTGCCAGCAGTAACCTATACGAGCAGTACTTC. Translating gives CASSNLYEQYF.

This chain joins TRBV25-1 and TRBJ2-5, with D hard to call. The CDR3 has 12 residues. CDR1 and CDR2 from the germline V gene are MGHDK and SYGVNS. Trimming removed 8 bases at V and 3 bases at J, with 10 bases between. CDR3 DNA: TGTGCCAGCCCCCGTTGGGAAGAGACCCAGTACTTC. Translated, it gives CASPRWEETQYF.

The chain combines TRBV7-2 with TRBJ1-4; no clear D gene. Trimming left V 1 base short and J 13 bases short, with 13 bases between. Germline CDR1 and CDR2: SGHTA and FQGNSA. The CDR3 covers 13 residues. CDR3 amino acids: CASSLDLGGLLFF. The CDR3, as DNA: TGTGCCAGCAGCTTAGATTTGGGTGGGCTACTGTTTTTT.

V gene TRBV28 combines with J gene TRBJ1-5, with a tentative D call TRBD1 (5 bases). Deletions cut 3 bases from V and 2 bases from J, with 11 bases between. Per the germline V gene, CDR1 is MDHEN and CDR2 is SYDVKM. The CDR3 length is 15 residues. In nucleotides, the CDR3 is TGTGCCAGCAGTTTCCTGGGGCTGGGCAATCAGCCCCAGCATTTT. Its protein is CASSFLGLGNQPQHF.

V and J are TRBV6-5 and TRBJ2-7; D is unresolved. Per germline, CDR1 MNHEY and CDR2 SVGAGI. Trimming stripped 0 bases from V and 3 bases from J, with 9 bases between. The CDR3 has 14 residues. The chain's CDR3 is CASSYSMSDYEQYF. In DNA, the CDR3 is TGTGCCAGCAGTTACTCGATGTCGGACTACGAGCAGTACTTC.

This sequence joins TRBV29-1 and TRBJ1-1; a possible D gene is TRBD1 (5 bases). The CDR3 has 11 amino acids. Trimming shortened V by 7 bases and J by 1 base, and 7 bases separated the two germline ends. Germline lookup yields CDR1 SQVTM and CDR2 ANQGSEA. CDR3 in amino acids: CSAGENTEAFF. In DNA, the CDR3 is TGCAGCGCGGGGGAGAACACTGAAGCTTTCTTT.

This chain connects TRBV11-3 to TRBJ2-1; D call uncertain. The V gene lost 1 base and the J gene lost 7 bases, with 5 bases spanning the gap. CDR3 size: 12 residues. Germline V CDR1 and CDR2: SGHNT, YENEEA. Written as DNA, the CDR3 is TGTGCCAGCAGCTTAGGCGCGAATGAGCAGTTCTTC. This codes for CASSLGANEQFF.

The chain recombines TRBV27 with TRBJ2-1, with D tentatively TRBD1 (6 bases). Trimming removed 5 bases from V and 6 bases from J, with 11 bases in between. Germline V gene sequence: CDR1 MNHEY, CDR2 SMNVEV (reference sequence). The CDR3 contains 13 residues. The CDR3 DNA is TGTGCCAGCAGTATCCACAGGGTCAATGAGCAGTTCTTC. Translated: CASSIHRVNEQFF.

The chain links TRBV19 to TRBJ2-7, with D unresolved. Germline V gives CDR1 LNHDA, CDR2 SQIVND (reference sequence). V lost 1 base to trimming and J lost 7 bases, with 23 bases between them. The CDR3 is 17 residues long. The CDR3 nucleotides read TGTGCCAGTAGTATAGGAGCCCCAGAACGGAGCCGTTGGGAGCAGTACTTC. Amino acid sequence: CASSIGAPERSRWEQYF.

The chain recombines TRBV9 with TRBJ1-1, with 7 positions matching TRBD1. The germline V gene encodes CDR1 SGDLS and CDR2 YYNGEE. The ends lost 0 bases at V and 7 bases at J; junction bases unmatched: 12. This CDR3 spans 16 amino acids. The CDR3 is CASSVVDRALVDEAFF. The CDR3 coding sequence is TGTGCCAGCAGCGTAGTTGACAGGGCTCTAGTCGATGAAGCTTTCTTT.

CDR3 DNA: TGTGCCAGCAGCTGGGGACTAGCGGAATTAGAGACCCAGTACTTC. Encoded protein: CASSWGLAELETQYF. The rearrangement joins TRBV7-2 to TRBJ2-5, with TRBD2 matching 11 bases. Germline CDR1 SGHTA, CDR2 FQGNSA. CDR3 length: 15 residues. V was pared by 4 bases and J by 4 bases, with 5 bases of the junction left unmatched. Full variable domain (rest looked up from reference TRBV7-2 and TRBJ2-5): GAGVSQSPSNKVTEKGKDVELRCDPISGHTALYWYRQSLGQGLEFLIYFQGNSAPDKSGLPSDRFSAERTGGSVSTLTIQRTQQEDSAVYLCASSWGLAELETQYFGPGTRLLVL.

V usage is TRBV7-2 and J usage is TRBJ2-3; a possible D gene is TRBD1 (6 bases). Germline V gene lookup returns CDR1 SGHTA and CDR2 FQGNSA. The CDR3 loop spans 14 amino acids. V gave up 6 bases and J gave up 6 bases, with 16 bases separating them. This CDR3 is CASRTLGAADTQYF. CDR3 sequence (DNA): TGTGCCAGCAGAACCTTGGGGGCGGCCGATACGCAGTATTTT.

The chain is built from TRBV5-4 and TRBJ2-3; 12 nucleotides line up with TRBD2. The V gene's germline CDR1 is SGHNT and CDR2 YYREEE (reference sequence). J lost 5 bases, V lost 4 bases, and 5 bases had no gene match. There are 15 residues in the CDR3. The DNA of the CDR3 is TGTGCCAGCAGCCTAGCGGGAGGGCTTAAAGATACGCAGTATTTT. Translation: CASSLAGGLKDTQYF.

V and J are TRBV19 and TRBJ2-2; D tentatively reads TRBD1 or TRBD2 (6 bases each). Germline CDR1 LNHDA, CDR2 SQIVND (reference sequence). The CDR3 consists of 14 residues. The ends were cut back, 8 bases at V and 3 bases at J, with 13 bases in the middle. The CDR3 protein is CASERGDDTGELFF. CDR3 DNA sequence: TGTGCCAGTGAAAGGGGGGATGACACCGGGGAGCTGTTTTTT.